This T cell receptor beta chain was recorded in a study of regulatory T cells in long-lasting Graves disease. This clonotype was seen ten or more times. What it binds is unknown. Study observations and caveats: Persistent Graves' patients showed a TCR diversity that was lower than that of newly diagnosed ones. Preferential use of TRBV28, TRBJ1-2 and TRBJ2-5 was seen in persistent disease.

For TCR beta, libraries came from iRepertoire HTBI primers and Arm-PCR of CDR3 regions. MiXCR, applied by TCRdb to the multiplex PCR reads, yields one record per CDR3 protein. The profile shows about 620,000 distinct CDR3 sequences, 16% of them singletons. Documented time point: newly diagnosed GD, antithyroid drugs for less than 3 months. The TCR library used RNA extracted from PBMCs. The V gene end was trimmed by 2 bases and the J gene end by 7 bases; junction bases not matched to a gene: 11. Germline V gene sequence: CDR1 MDHEN, CDR2 SYDVKM. The CDR3 has 16 residues. This sample was shared with a second study, whose subject was T cells in Graves' hyperthyroidism and ophthalmopathy. As that study records: RT-PCR in the first round (using the HTBI primer set) targeted the TCR CDR3.

The source of this sequence is a woman in her twenties or thirties with Graves disease. This chain uses TRBV28 with TRBJ1-5; 7 bases align to TRBD1. The sequenced sample was peripheral blood mononuclear cells (PBMCs), obtained at new diagnosis, from a patient treated with antithyroid drugs. The chain's CDR3 is CASSLARQGVFQPQHF. The CDR3 DNA is TGTGCCAGCAGTTTAGCAAGGCAGGGGGTGTTCCAGCCCCAGCATTTT.